These 28 T cell receptor beta chains were sequenced from one sample in a study of identical twins. TCRdb recomputed calls from the 5' RACE reads with MiXCR, one row per CDR3 protein. Here the sample spans approximately 700,000 distinct CDR3 sequences, roughly 6.2% being singletons. Sequenced sample: naive T cells sorted from blood. The source is a man aged 18 to 35 in good health.

At least ten counts were recorded for this clonotype. This chain joins TRBV5-5 and TRBJ2-3, with 9 nucleotides matching TRBD1. V shed 2 bases, J shed 6 bases, and the junction held 10 bases outside the gene matches. Germline values: CDR1 SGHKS, CDR2 YYEKEE (reference sequence). This CDR3 region has 16 residues. The CDR3: CASSFGTGTPGDTQYF. The CDR3 DNA sequence: TGTGCCAGCAGCTTCGGGACAGGGACGCCCGGGGATACGCAGTATTTT.

The V and J genes are TRBV6-1 and TRBJ2-2; 7 nucleotides line up with TRBD1. CDR1 is MNHNS and CDR2 is SASEGT in the germline V gene. The junction had 11 bases not matched to a gene; V was cut back by 7 bases and J by 0 bases. This CDR3 contains 17 residues. In nucleotides, the CDR3 is TGTGCCAGCACCCTGACAGGGACGACGGCGAACACCGGGGAGCTGTTTTTT. As protein: CASTLTGTTANTGELFF.

This clonotype was detected many times. The CDR3 loop reads CASSLARDSGTQYF. CDR3 DNA: TGCGCCAGCAGCTTGGCCAGAGACAGCGGGACCCAGTACTTC. The chain couples TRBV5-1 to TRBJ2-5; D may be TRBD1 or TRBD2 (5 bases each). There are 14 residues in the CDR3. Germline V CDR1 and CDR2: SGHRS, YFSETQ. The V end lost 0 bases, the J end lost 7 bases, and 13 bases lay between the germline ends.

This chain connects TRBV7-9 to TRBJ1-2; 7 bases line up with TRBD1. V dropped 1 base and J dropped 4; count of bases not matched to a gene: 3. The CDR3 loop spans 14 amino acids. The germline gives CDR1 SEHNR, CDR2 FQNEAQ (reference sequence). In nucleotides, the CDR3 is TGTGCCAGCAGCTTAGAGGGGGCTTTCTATGGCTACACCTTC. It translates to CASSLEGAFYGYTF.

Many counts were recorded for this clonotype. The genes are TRBV29-1 and TRBJ2-3, with D tentatively TRBD2 (5 bases). The germline V gene encodes CDR1 SQVTM and CDR2 ANQGSEA. With 8 bases removed from V and 0 bases from J, the gap between germline ends came to 9 bases. CDR3 length: 12 amino acids. The CDR3 is CSMTTSTDTQYF. Here the CDR3 DNA reads TGCAGCATGACTACTAGCACAGATACGCAGTATTTT.

This clonotype was counted between two and nine times. The J gene is TRBJ2-5, the V gene TRBV20-1; the D gene is possibly TRBD2 (6 bases). Trimming left V 0 bases short and J 5 bases short, with 22 bases between. The germline CDR1 and CDR2 sequences are DFQATT and SNEGSKA (reference sequence). CDR3 size: 17 residues. CDR3 amino acids: CSARDPWDSNLSETQYF. DNA of the CDR3: TGCAGTGCTAGAGATCCGTGGGACTCGAATCTTTCGGAGACCCAGTACTTC.

Notes on this clonotype: This CDR3 is missing its conserved last phenylalanine or tryptophan, likely due to a read error. This sequence joins TRBV20-1 and TRBJ2-6, with D uncertain. This CDR3 is 12 amino acids long. V was clipped by 3 bases and J by 3 bases, with 3 bases between them. CDR1 DFQATT and CDR2 SNEGSKA come from the germline V gene (reference sequence). The CDR3 bases are TGCAGTGCTAGTAGTGGGGCCAACGTCCTGACTGTC. Its translation: CSASSGANVLTV.

In its sample, this clonotype was seen many times. The V and J genes are TRBV20-1 and TRBJ2-1, with a tentative D call TRBD2 (5 bases). V lost 1 base to trimming and J lost 1 base, with 8 bases between them. This CDR3 has 14 amino acids. Germline lookup yields CDR1 DFQATT and CDR2 SNEGSKA (reference sequence). This chain's CDR3 is CSARVEASYNEQFF. The CDR3 DNA sequence: TGCAGTGCTAGAGTGGAGGCGTCCTACAATGAGCAGTTCTTC.

There are a few counts of this clonotype. The V and J genes are TRBV7-8 and TRBJ1-4; 9 positions match TRBD1. The J segment lost 2 bases and the V segment lost 0 bases, leaving 1 base of the junction unmatched. Germline CDR1 and CDR2: SGHVS and FQNEAQ. This CDR3 spans 16 amino acids. The CDR3 region has the DNA TGTGCCAGCAGCTTAGCGGACAGGGGCACTAATGAAAAACTGTTTTTT. It yields the protein CASSLADRGTNEKLFF.

The table lists this clonotype with many counts. The gene calls are TRBV27 and TRBJ2-1, with TRBD2 as a possible D gene (5 bases). Germline V gene lookup returns CDR1 MNHEY and CDR2 SMNVEV (reference sequence). The CDR3 covers 15 residues. The V end lost 2 bases, the J end lost 8 bases, and 16 bases lay between the germline ends. Here the CDR3 reads CASSLVASIRHEQFF. CDR3 in DNA: TGTGCCAGCAGTTTAGTAGCTAGCATACGCCATGAGCAGTTCTTC.

This clonotype was observed at least ten times. CDR3 protein: CAISGGTSGFRPTSTDTQYF. In nucleotides, the CDR3 is TGTGCCATCAGCGGTGGGACTAGCGGGTTCAGACCTACTAGCACAGATACGCAGTATTTT. This sequence joins TRBV10-3 and TRBJ2-3; TRBD2 aligns across 12 bases. The V and J ends lost 6 bases and 0 bases, in that order; junction bases with no gene match: 16. CDR3 length: 20 amino acids. The germline V gene encodes CDR1 ENHRY and CDR2 SYGVKD.

Many counts were recorded for this clonotype. The rearrangement joins TRBV5-1 to TRBJ2-7, with 8 bases lining up with TRBD2. Per the germline V gene, CDR1 is SGHRS and CDR2 is YFSETQ. The CDR3 sequence is 18 residues long. V gave up 0 bases and J gave up 0 bases; unmatched junction bases: 11. The CDR3 protein is CASSLGSSGSLSSYEQYF. The DNA of the CDR3 is TGCGCCAGCAGCTTGGGGTCCAGCGGGAGCTTGAGCTCCTACGAGCAGTACTTC.

Many counts were recorded for this clonotype. The chain combines TRBV29-1 with TRBJ2-3; perhaps TRBD2 as D (5 bases). The CDR3 totals 14 residues. V lost 3 bases to trimming and J lost 4 bases, with 14 bases between them. Germline CDR1 is SQVTM and CDR2 is ANQGSEA. The DNA of the CDR3 is TGCAGCGTTGATACAAGCCTCGGGGCAGATACGCAGTATTTT. Residues: CSVDTSLGADTQYF.

This clonotype was seen at least ten times. The chain couples TRBV15 to TRBJ2-5; no definite D call. The V gene lost 0 bases and the J gene lost 0 bases, with 5 bases spanning the gap. Germline V gives CDR1 LNHNV, CDR2 YYDKDF (reference sequence). The CDR3 totals 14 residues. In DNA, the CDR3 is TGTGCCACCAGCAGAGAAGCGTACCAAGAGACCCAGTACTTC. This translates into CATSREAYQETQYF. Full variable domain (outside the CDR3, taken from reference TRBV15 and TRBJ2-5): DAMVIQNPRYQVTQFGKPVTLSCSQTLNHNVMYWYQQKSSQAPKLLFHYYDKDFNNEADTPDNFQSRRPNTSFCFLDIRSPGLGDTAMYLCATSREAYQETQYFGPGTRLLVL.

The sample holds many counts of this clonotype. The chain has TRBV6-5 and TRBJ2-2; D is possibly TRBD2 (6 bases). This CDR3 region has 14 residues. The germline gives CDR1 MNHEY, CDR2 SVGAGI. V lost 0 bases to trimming and J lost 12 bases, with 14 bases between them. The CDR3 DNA reads as TGTGCCAGCAGTTACTCGAAGCGGGCAGACAAGCTGTTTTTT. It is translated as CASSYSKRADKLFF.

This clonotype was observed many times. The chain recombines TRBV27 with TRBJ2-1; 7 bases are shared with TRBD1. Per the germline V gene, CDR1 is MNHEY and CDR2 is SMNVEV (reference sequence). V lost 5 bases to trimming and J lost 6 bases; unmatched junction nucleotides: 13. This CDR3 contains 16 residues. This CDR3 is CASSLPRQGSSNEQFF. DNA for the CDR3: TGTGCCAGCAGTCTTCCAAGACAGGGCTCTTCCAATGAGCAGTTCTTC.

This clonotype was counted ten times or more. The chain is built from TRBV20-1 and TRBJ2-3; TRBD2 aligns across 9 bases. The CDR3 has 15 residues. V was clipped by 6 bases and J by 2 bases; unmatched bases: 9. Germline V gene data show CDR1 as DFQATT and CDR2 as SNEGSKA (reference sequence). CDR3 DNA sequence: TGCAGTGCCAAACCGGTAGCGGGAGTCACAGATACGCAGTATTTT. Its protein product is CSAKPVAGVTDTQYF.

This clonotype was recorded many times. The chain recombines TRBV12-3 or TRBV12-4 with TRBJ2-3; D gene uncertain. The CDR3 covers 13 residues. The V end was cut by 5 bases, the J end by 4 bases, with 10 bases between. CDR3 region: CASSPGGPDTQYF. The DNA of the CDR3 is TGTGCCAGCAGTCCCGGCGGTCCAGATACGCAGTATTTT.

The V call is TRBV6-4, the J call TRBJ2-3; 12 bases are a match to TRBD1. V lost 3 bases to trimming and J lost 5 bases; unmatched junction nucleotides: 3. Per the germline V gene, CDR1 is MRHNA and CDR2 is SNTAGT. The CDR3 is 15 amino acids. The CDR3 region has the DNA TGTGCCAGCAGTGATGGGACAGGGGGCGGAGATACGCAGTATTTT. This sequence encodes CASSDGTGGGDTQYF.

The sample holds many counts of this clonotype. This chain links TRBV6-1 with TRBJ1-3; tentative D call: TRBD1 (5 bases). Germline CDR1 is MNHNS and CDR2 is SASEGT. Trimming cost V 8 bases and J 4 bases, with 12 bases left between them. The CDR3 is 13 amino acids. The CDR3 sequence is CASGGYTGNTIYF. The CDR3 region has the DNA TGTGCCAGCGGGGGATACACCGGAAACACCATATATTTT.

The V and J genes are TRBV29-1 and TRBJ2-7, with TRBD2 as a possible D gene (5 bases). The CDR3 is made up of 12 amino acids. Deletions cut 4 bases from V and 4 bases from J, with 11 bases between. The germline gives CDR1 SQVTM, CDR2 ANQGSEA. The CDR3 loop is CSVVVPGYEQYF. As DNA, the CDR3 is TGCAGCGTTGTAGTTCCGGGATACGAGCAGTACTTC.

This clonotype was counted only a few times. V and J are TRBV5-1 and TRBJ2-1; 9 positions match TRBD2. In germline, CDR1 is SGHRS, CDR2 YFSETQ. This CDR3 region has 15 residues. Germline trimming cut 0 bases from V and 7 bases from J; bases unmatched to any gene: 5. The CDR3 bases are TGCGCCAGCAGCTTGGGATCTAGCGGGGATAATGAGCAGTTCTTC. Translated, it gives CASSLGSSGDNEQFF.

In its sample, this clonotype was seen many times. The chain is built from TRBV20-1 and TRBJ1-6; D not resolved. V lost 5 bases, J lost 9 bases, and 11 bases lay in between. The CDR3 is made up of 12 amino acids. Per germline, CDR1 DFQATT and CDR2 SNEGSKA (reference sequence). The CDR3 DNA is TGCAGTGCTCCCATCGTTGGTTCACCCCTCCACTTT. Its translation: CSAPIVGSPLHF.

The chain has TRBV7-6 and TRBJ2-3; a possible D gene is TRBD2 (6 bases). The length of the CDR3 is 18 residues. The germline V gene has CDR1 SGHVS and CDR2 FNYEAQ. V was shortened by 0 bases and J by 2 bases, with 18 bases between the two germline ends. CDR3: CASSLAPTGEYSTDTQYF. DNA of the CDR3: TGTGCCAGCAGCTTAGCGCCGACGGGGGAATATTCCACAGATACGCAGTATTTT.

This clonotype was found many times. V and J are TRBV20-1 and TRBJ1-1; D gene unclear. The CDR3 length is 12 residues. Per the germline V gene, CDR1 is DFQATT and CDR2 is SNEGSKA (reference sequence). Trimming stripped 6 bases from V and 1 base from J, with 9 bases between. The CDR3 nucleotides are TGCAGTGCCGGGCGGGAGAACACTGAAGCTTTCTTT. As protein: CSAGRENTEAFF.

This chain uses TRBV6-1 with TRBJ1-5, with 8 bases fitting TRBD1. The V segment lost 8 bases and the J segment 4 bases; nucleotides outside the gene matches: 4. CDR1 and CDR2 from the germline V gene are MNHNS and SASEGT. The CDR3 runs to 13 residues. CDR3 sequence reads: CASPDRGNQPQHF. DNA of the CDR3: TGTGCCAGCCCTGACAGGGGAAATCAGCCCCAGCATTTT.

The rearrangement links TRBV6-1 to TRBJ2-4; TRBD2 might be the D (6 bases). Germline CDR1 is MNHNS and CDR2 is SASEGT. The CDR3 loop spans 16 amino acids. V was shortened by 6 bases and J by 0 bases, with 15 bases between the two germline ends. The CDR3 region is CASRPSGTLAKNIQYF. The CDR3 DNA follows: TGTGCCAGCAGGCCATCTGGGACTCTAGCCAAAAACATTCAGTACTTC.

The rearrangement links TRBV7-8 to TRBJ1-6, with D maybe TRBD1 (5 bases). The CDR3 consists of 17 residues. V was cut by 4 bases and J by 14 bases, with 27 bases left in between. Per the germline V gene, CDR1 is SGHVS and CDR2 is FQNEAQ. The CDR3 bases are TGTGCCAGCAGCTCCATCTCCCCTCTAAGGGGAGGTTTGGCCCTCCACTTT. Its translation: CASSSISPLRGGLALHF. The full variable domain, its missing parts supplied by reference TRBV7-8 and TRBJ1-6, is GAGVSQSPRYKVAKRGQDVALRCDPISGHVSLFWYQQALGQGPEFLTYFQNEAQLDKSGLPSDRFFAERPEGSVSTLKIQRTQQEDSAVYLCASSSISPLRGGLALHFGNGTRLTVT.